What follows are 26 T cell receptor beta chains derived from one specimen sequenced in a study of T-cell reconstitution after alpha-beta-depleted transplantation in children. Library preparation (for TCRbeta) was performed with unique molecular identifiers. TCRdb reanalysed the PCR reads using MiXCR and keeps one entry per CDR3 protein. The table shows around 370,000 distinct CDR3 sequences, with about a tenth occurring only once. The sample consisted of PBMCs from the stem cell graft donor, taken from the stem cell graft. These receptors originate from a human donor who donated a stem cell graft to a child with acute lymphoblastic leukemia.

This clonotype was picked up a small number of times. The chain joins TRBV4-2 to TRBJ2-1; weak D call: TRBD2 (7 bases). V was clipped by 3 bases and J by 6 bases, with 24 bases between them. The germline V gene has CDR1 LGHNA and CDR2 YNFKEQ. The CDR3 length is 18 residues. CDR3 in amino acids: CASSHPSTTSEGGNEQFF. The DNA for the CDR3 is TGTGCCAGCAGCCATCCCTCCACCACTAGCGAGGGGGGCAATGAGCAGTTCTTC.

The chain couples TRBV7-8 to TRBJ2-2; 9 positions agree with TRBD1. This CDR3 region has 15 residues. The germline CDR1 and CDR2 sequences are SGHVS and FQNEAQ. V lost 6 bases, J lost 6 bases, and 8 bases stayed unmatched. The CDR3 DNA reads as TGTGCCAGCAGATACAGGGGGCCCTACTCCGGGGAGCTGTTTTTT. Amino acids: CASRYRGPYSGELFF.

This clonotype has ten or more counts. This chain links TRBV15 with TRBJ2-5; TRBD2 matches at 8 bases. The V segment lost 0 bases and the J segment 13 bases; nucleotides outside the gene matches: 13. CDR3 size: 15 residues. CDR1 is LNHNV and CDR2 is YYDKDF in the germline V gene (reference sequence). The CDR3 sequence: CATSRDGLAGSEWYF. The CDR3 DNA reads TGTGCCACCAGCAGAGATGGGCTAGCGGGTTCCGAATGGTACTTC.

The chain joins TRBV5-1 to TRBJ2-7, with D possibly TRBD2 on 6 matching bases. This CDR3 comprises 16 residues. Germline V gene data show CDR1 as SGHRS and CDR2 as YFSETQ. Trimming took 4 bases from V and 6 from J, leaving 23 bases between them. The DNA of the CDR3 is TGCGCCAGCAGCCCCCTTATGTACGGGAGTGAGGGCGAGCAGTACTTC. Translation: CASSPLMYGSEGEQYF. Drawing the rest from reference TRBV5-1 and TRBJ2-7, the complete variable domain is KAGVTQTPRYLIKTRGQQVTLSCSPISGHRSVSWYQQTPGQGLQFLFEYFSETQRNKGNFPGRFSGRQFSNSRSEMNVSTLELGDSALYLCASSPLMYGSEGEQYFGPGTRLTVT.

This chain uses TRBV3-1 with TRBJ1-4; the D gene is possibly TRBD1 (5 bases). V was clipped by 0 bases and J by 7 bases, with 12 bases between them. This CDR3 contains 15 residues. Germline loops: CDR1 LGHDT, CDR2 YNNKEL (reference sequence). CDR3 DNA sequence: TGTGCCAGCAGCCAAGAGCGCCGGGGGAGTGAAAAACTGTTTTTT. Translated, it gives CASSQERRGSEKLFF.

In its sample, this clonotype was seen a few times. The chain recombines TRBV5-1 with TRBJ2-3; no firm D call. Germline V lookup: CDR1 SGHRS, CDR2 YFSETQ. The CDR3 runs to 14 residues. The V and J ends lost 1 base and 4 bases respectively, with 10 bases between them. The CDR3 loop is CASSLTVRADTQYF. DNA of the CDR3: TGCGCCAGCAGCTTGACGGTACGGGCAGATACGCAGTATTTT.

This clonotype was detected many times. The V and J genes are TRBV28 and TRBJ2-1, with 11 bases aligning to TRBD2. Unmatched junction bases numbered 1, after V lost 8 bases and J lost 4 bases. Germline loops: CDR1 MDHEN, CDR2 SYDVKM. The CDR3 is made up of 13 amino acids. Here the CDR3 reads CASGTSGYNEQFF. In nucleotides, the CDR3 is TGTGCCAGCGGGACTAGCGGTTACAATGAGCAGTTCTTC.

The DNA for the CDR3 is TGTGCCAGCAATGAGGGGAACTATGGCTACACCTTC. This gives the protein CASNEGNYGYTF. The V call is TRBV6-2 or TRBV6-3, the J call TRBJ1-2; possibly TRBD1 for D (5 bases). CDR1 is MNHEY and CDR2 is SVGEGT in the germline V gene. With 7 bases removed from V and 2 bases from J, the gap between germline ends came to 8 bases. This CDR3 contains 12 residues.

This clonotype occurred a few times. The chain is built from TRBV12-3 or TRBV12-4 and TRBJ2-4; TRBD1 agrees at 9 bases. V shed 4 bases and J 9 bases; nucleotides not matched to a gene: 10. The CDR3 consists of 15 residues. CDR3 loop: CASSSTQGAILIQYF. In DNA form, the CDR3 reads TGTGCCAGCAGTTCGACACAGGGGGCAATTCTCATTCAGTACTTC.

This clonotype was seen many times. This chain links TRBV2 with TRBJ2-2; D remains unclear. CDR3 length: 13 amino acids. Per the germline V gene, CDR1 is SNHLY and CDR2 is FYNNEI. Trimming left V 4 bases short and J 6 bases short, with 9 bases between. The CDR3 here is CASSGAWAGELFF. The DNA for the CDR3 is TGTGCCAGCAGTGGAGCTTGGGCCGGGGAGCTGTTTTTT.

V is TRBV5-1 and J is TRBJ2-7; D gene unclear. Germline CDR1 is SGHRS and CDR2 is YFSETQ. The CDR3 is 14 residues long. V was shortened by 4 bases and J by 7 bases, with 18 bases between the two germline ends. In DNA, the CDR3 is TGCGCCAGCAGCCCCGAAGGGCCTCCGATGGAGCAGTACTTC. Translated: CASSPEGPPMEQYF.

Many counts were recorded for this clonotype. The chain links TRBV5-1 to TRBJ2-7; 13 bases fit TRBD2. Losses at the gene ends were 3 bases for V and 0 bases for J; bases not matched to a gene: 0. CDR3 length: 15 amino acids. Germline V lookup: CDR1 SGHRS, CDR2 YFSETQ. Here the CDR3 reads CASSWTSGSSYEQYF. The CDR3 DNA reads as TGCGCCAGCAGCTGGACTAGCGGGAGCTCCTACGAGCAGTACTTC.

In its sample, this clonotype was seen many times. V usage is TRBV9 and J usage is TRBJ2-3; TRBD1 or TRBD2 may be the D gene (5 bases each). This CDR3 has 14 amino acids. Germline CDR1 and CDR2: SGDLS and YYNGEE. The ends were cut back, 0 bases at V and 4 bases at J, with 9 bases in the middle. For the CDR3, the DNA is TGTGCCAGCAGCGTAGAGGGGAGCGCAGATACGCAGTATTTT. Translating it yields CASSVEGSADTQYF.

The chain employs TRBV11-2 and TRBJ2-5, with D perhaps matching TRBD1 or TRBD2 (5 bases each). The germline V gene encodes CDR1 SGHAT and CDR2 FQNNGV. CDR3 length: 14 amino acids. The ends were cut back, 4 bases at V and 2 bases at J, with 11 bases in the middle. The CDR3 here is CASSSHGAQETQYF. CDR3 nucleotides: TGTGCCAGCAGCTCCCACGGGGCTCAAGAGACCCAGTACTTC.

This clonotype showed up just a few times. The V call is TRBV28, the J call TRBJ2-7, with D uncertain. CDR1 is MDHEN, CDR2 SYDVKM, per germline. Trimming left V 4 bases short and J 3 bases short, with 13 bases between. CDR3 size: 14 residues. CDR3 region: CASSSWQVVYEQYF. The CDR3 DNA is TGTGCCAGCAGTTCTTGGCAGGTTGTCTACGAGCAGTACTTC.

In its sample, this clonotype was seen many times. The V and J genes are TRBV6-5 and TRBJ2-3; 11 bases map to TRBD2. The germline CDR1 and CDR2 sequences are MNHEY and SVGAGI. V lost 2 bases, J lost 6 bases, and 4 bases stayed unmatched. The CDR3 has 15 amino acids. The DNA of the CDR3 is TGTGCCAGCAGTTACCAGGGACTAGCGGTGGATACGCAGTATTTT. It encodes CASSYQGLAVDTQYF.

V gene TRBV7-3 combines with J gene TRBJ2-3, with 8 nucleotides matching TRBD2. The germline V gene encodes CDR1 SGHTA and CDR2 FQGTGA. CDR3 length: 15 amino acids. The ends lost 2 bases at V and 1 base at J; junction bases unmatched: 2. CDR3 sequence (DNA): TGTGCCAGCAGCTTATTCGGGGGGGGCACAGATACGCAGTATTTT. Translated: CASSLFGGGTDTQYF.

This clonotype was counted many times. The chain is built from TRBV27 and TRBJ2-7; a weak D match, TRBD1 (5 bases). The CDR3 runs to 14 residues. V lost 6 bases and J 2 bases, leaving 14 bases between the germline ends. Germline loops: CDR1 MNHEY, CDR2 SMNVEV (reference sequence). The CDR3 loop is CASRARQTPYEQYF. Here the CDR3 DNA reads TGTGCCAGCAGGGCAAGACAGACCCCCTACGAGCAGTACTTC.

The chain joins TRBV7-6 to TRBJ2-3; 7 bases map to TRBD1. CDR3 size: 12 residues. V lost 6 bases to trimming and J lost 6 bases; unmatched junction nucleotides: 3. Germline V gene data show CDR1 as SGHVS and CDR2 as FNYEAQ. This CDR3 reads CASSSQGDTQYF. The CDR3 DNA sequence: TGTGCCAGCAGTTCACAGGGGGATACGCAGTATTTT.

The rearrangement links TRBV12-3 or TRBV12-4 to TRBJ2-4; TRBD1 is a possible D gene (5 bases). The CDR3 is made up of 15 amino acids. V lost 2 bases and J 0 bases, leaving 8 bases between the germline ends. The CDR3 sequence is CASSLRRVAKNIQYF. DNA for the CDR3: TGTGCCAGCAGTTTACGCAGGGTAGCCAAAAACATTCAGTACTTC.

V and J are TRBV4-1 and TRBJ1-3, with 10 bases matching TRBD1. J was trimmed by 1 base and V by 4 bases; bases with no gene match: 4. The CDR3 has 16 residues. The germline CDR1 and CDR2 sequences are MGHRA and YSYEKL. The CDR3 DNA reads TGCGCCAGCAGCCGGGGGGACAGGGGATCTGGAAACACCATATATTTT. This codes for CASSRGDRGSGNTIYF.

This clonotype showed up just a few times. V and J are TRBV5-1 and TRBJ2-5; D remains ambiguous. This CDR3 comprises 15 residues. Trimming took 3 bases from V and 2 from J, leaving 14 bases between them. Germline V gene data show CDR1 as SGHRS and CDR2 as YFSETQ. The CDR3, as DNA: TGCGCCAGCAGCTCCCGCCCCCAAGATCAAGAGACCCAGTACTTC. It yields the protein CASSSRPQDQETQYF.

The chain employs TRBV6-2 or TRBV6-3 and TRBJ2-7; 11 bases are a match to TRBD1. Germline assignment: CDR1 MNHEY and CDR2 SVGEGT. Trimming removed 2 bases from V and 4 bases from J; junction bases left unmatched: 13. There are 18 residues in the CDR3. For the CDR3, the DNA is TGTGCCAGCAGTTACAGGATGTCGGGACAGGGGGTACCTTACGAGCAGTACTTC. This sequence encodes CASSYRMSGQGVPYEQYF.

The chain uses TRBV18 and TRBJ1-1; TRBD1 might be the D (5 bases). Germline CDR1 reads KGHSH; CDR2 reads LQKENI. The V gene lost 8 bases and the J gene lost 5 bases, with 18 bases spanning the gap. The CDR3 extends over 14 amino acids. The DNA of the CDR3 is TGTGCCAGCACCCTGAATGGGGGAGGAACTGAAGCTTTCTTT. This encodes CASTLNGGGTEAFF.

The V call is TRBV7-9, the J call TRBJ1-5; D not resolved. The germline V gene has CDR1 SEHNR and CDR2 FQNEAQ (reference sequence). The V end was cut by 2 bases, the J end by 3 bases, with 2 bases between. The CDR3 spans 12 residues. CDR3 DNA: TGTGCCAGCAGCTTATTCAATCAGCCCCAGCATTTT. Its translation is CASSLFNQPQHF.

This rearrangement joins TRBV7-9 to TRBJ2-1; maybe TRBD2 (6 bases). Germline V gene data show CDR1 as SEHNR and CDR2 as FQNEAQ (reference sequence). Trimming removed 5 bases at V and 8 bases at J, with 13 bases between. The CDR3 spans 13 residues. The CDR3 coding sequence is TGTGCCAGCAGCCCGAGGCGGAGGGATGAGCAGTTCTTC. Translating it yields CASSPRRRDEQFF.